These 3 T cell receptor beta chains originate from one sample sequenced in a study of blood T cell repertoires in COVID-19. Sequencing used immunoSEQ multiplex PCR; TCRdb keeps in-frame clones, though not all of them. The sample lists about 130,000 clones, roughly 77% occurring once. The sequencing input was peripheral blood. The receptors were gathered from a woman in her 70s with COVID-19, enrolled during active disease.

The rearrangement joins TRBV28 to TRBJ1-2; 8 bases map to TRBD1. The CDR3 sequence is 16 residues long. Germline V lookup: CDR1 MDHEN, CDR2 SYDVKM. V lost 7 bases to trimming and J lost 8 bases; unmatched junction nucleotides: 18. CDR3 loop: CASTLNPSGQGGGYTF. DNA for the CDR3: TGTGCCAGCACCCTCAACCCCTCCGGACAGGGAGGCGGCTACACCTTC.

The sample holds one count of this clone. The V and J genes are TRBV2 and TRBJ1-4; no clear D gene. The CDR3 length is 14 residues. Germline V CDR1 and CDR2: SNHLY, FYNNEI. V was cut by 7 bases and J by 7 bases, with 16 bases left in between. In nucleotides, the CDR3 is TGTGCCAGCACCGAGGGCTCCCAGCTTGAAAAACTGTTTTTT. It specifies CASTEGSQLEKLFF.

CDR3 DNA sequence: TGTGCCAGCAGCTTAGGAAGTCCAAGGGGCACCGGGGAGCTGTTTTTT. It yields the protein CASSLGSPRGTGELFF. The chain couples TRBV7-2 to TRBJ2-2; D is possibly TRBD1 (5 bases). Germline V lookup: CDR1 SGHTA, CDR2 FQGNSA. Trimming took 1 base from V and 4 from J, leaving 13 bases between them. The CDR3 has 16 amino acids. Variable domain in full (rest from reference TRBV7-2 and TRBJ2-2): GAGVSQSPSNKVTEKGKDVELRCDPISGHTALYWYRQSLGQGLEFLIYFQGNSAPDKSGLPSDRFSAERTGGSVSTLTIQRTQQEDSAVYLCASSLGSPRGTGELFFGEGSRLTVL.